This T cell receptor beta chain was captured in a study of identifying expanded T cells in peripheral blood (dated by TCRdb to the late 2010s). At the level of the whole study: Separate aliquots of the same genomic DNA pool were sequenced to produce technical replicates, and four replicates were compared in pairs.

During the collection period, no infections or other immune events were recorded for the healthy donors. To calibrate time-dependent variance in a beta-binomial model of T-cell clone differential abundance, blood repertoires from healthy donors were used as a training cohort. The training cohort comprised roughly ten healthy donors, 3 female and 7 male. On average the donors were approximately 42 years old, and their ages spanned about 29 to 64 years. Whole blood was collected from each healthy donor at three time points spaced 2 to 3 weeks apart and obtained from a commercial supplier. For immunosequencing, genomic DNA was extracted from whole blood that had not been sorted. Turning to this clone: Its antigen has not been determined. Base qualities were left out, and no much larger clone turns up one base away.

Beyond this particular receptor, the publication reports: The authors expected biological variance in healthy repertoires might increase further over much longer intervals such as months to years. Across all healthy donors, variance in clone template counts between approximately two-week samples was found to increase significantly with total template count. The binomial model flagged about 1.1 differentially abundant clones between technical replicates but around 15 over roughly two weeks and 19 over roughly 4 weeks. Across all healthy-donor time intervals, the beta-binomial model significantly cut both the number of clones called differentially abundant and the false-positive rate.

CDR1 and CDR2 are drawn from the germline V gene: SNHLY, FYNNEI. The CDR3 holds 14 amino acids from the cysteine to the phenylalanine. Kept here is only the CDR3 DNA, which spans 42 bases and is read in frame from base 1. Between the V and J ends, shortened by 8 bases and 0 bases respectively, the junction contains 14 bases. The immunoSEQ Assay, which uses bias-controlled multiplex PCR amplification of genomic DNA, was used to profile TCRbeta CDR3 regions. As for how the authors treated the data: The absolute abundance of each unique TCRbeta CDR3 region was quantified after sequences were collapsed and filtered. Two models were used to test differential abundance: a binomial model (Fisher-equivalent) and a beta-binomial model that adds time-dependent variance fitted from healthy donors. Clones with fewer than 5 combined templates were removed, and a clone was called differentially abundant if the clone's Benjamini-Hochberg FDR was below 0.01. Beta-binomial variance was modeled as a function of total template count across the two samples using the form v = (b*log(k)+a)^2. In its TCRdb copy, this immuneACCESS table keeps in-frame sequences only and misses some clones. Where compared with another copy, unresolved V genes explain less than half of these, and the others have no known cause. That table furnishes V, J and clone size, whereas the DNA furnished D and trimming. This sample is represented by about 94,000 clones; approximately 91% of them were singletons. The ten most abundant clones make up approximately 5% of the sample.

Sequencing was carried out using blood. The sequence came from a person between 18 and 75 years old in good health. This chain is built from TRBV2 and TRBJ2-7; the D gene cannot be resolved reliably. For the CDR3, the sequence is CASRAFTSSYEQYF. The nucleotide sequence is given as TGTGCCAGCCGGGCGTTCACTTCCTCCTACGAGCAGTACTTC.